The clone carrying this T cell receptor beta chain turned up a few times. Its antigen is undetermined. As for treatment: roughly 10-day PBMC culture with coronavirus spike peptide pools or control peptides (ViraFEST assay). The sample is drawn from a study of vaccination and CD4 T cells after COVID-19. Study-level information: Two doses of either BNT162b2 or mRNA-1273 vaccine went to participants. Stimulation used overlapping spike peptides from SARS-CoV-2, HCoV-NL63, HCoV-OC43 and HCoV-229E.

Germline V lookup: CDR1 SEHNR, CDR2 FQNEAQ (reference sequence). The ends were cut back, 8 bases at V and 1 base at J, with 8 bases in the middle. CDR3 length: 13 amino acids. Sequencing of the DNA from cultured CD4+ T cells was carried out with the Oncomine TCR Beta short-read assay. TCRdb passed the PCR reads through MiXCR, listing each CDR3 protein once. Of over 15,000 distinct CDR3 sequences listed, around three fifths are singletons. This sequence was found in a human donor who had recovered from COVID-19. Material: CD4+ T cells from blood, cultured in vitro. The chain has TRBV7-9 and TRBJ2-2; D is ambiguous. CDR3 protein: CASRTGNTGELFF. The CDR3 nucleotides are TGTGCCAGCCGGACGGGGAACACCGGGGAGCTGTTTTTT.